This TCR beta chain was identified in a study of beta chain features in type 1 diabetes (dated by TCRdb to 2016 to 2018). Some background on the complete study: Mean age, gender distribution, total cell number and subset yield were not different between patients and healthy donors. A total of roughly 99,000,000 sorted cells were examined across all samples, and the number of cells per subset was strongly correlated with RNA yield. In the study, recently diagnosed type 1 diabetes patients and matched healthy donors were compared on the TCRB repertoires of their sorted circulating CD4+ T cell subsets. Regulatory and stem cell-like memory subsets were isolated from only 8 patients and roughly 8 healthy donors, whereas naive and central memory subsets came from all 28 donors.

Comments on this clone: No cognate antigen has been identified for it. The sample holds no much larger clone one base away, and base qualities are not on file.

Each donor gave one peripheral blood draw, averaging approximately 0.12 L, which was collected into heparinised tubes. Naive, central memory, regulatory and stem cell-like memory CD4+ T cells were sorted on a BD FACSAria II using a panel including CD45RO, CCR7, CD25, CD127, CD95 and CD27. Every sorted population had a purity above 98%. PBMCs were separated immediately by Lymphoprep density gradient centrifugation and were stained directly, without being cultured. Samples were stained and sorted in pairs, with one healthy donor and one patient per experiment, so that batch effects were minimized. The entire amount of isolated RNA was reverse transcribed using the High Capacity cDNA Reverse Transcription Kit, so the sequenced TCRB transcripts were expressed ones. Naive, central memory and regulatory T cell samples underwent deep immunoSEQ sequencing, averaging around 3.9 million total reads per sample. Sorted cells were lysed in RLT buffer, and RNA was extracted using DNase-treated RNeasy Micro or Mini kits according to cell number. To prevent cross-contamination, each cell subset was processed individually, whereas patient and healthy donor samples were processed jointly. TCRB sequences were amplified from cDNA with the immunoSEQ multiplex PCR, producing 87-bp fragments spanning the CDR3 region. Sequencing of the amplicons was performed on the Illumina HiSeq platform. The authors' pipeline ran thus. Synthetic template baselines were used to correct PCR bias computationally, reads within Hamming distance 2 were collapsed together, and singletons that could not be merged were discarded. Reads were aligned against IMGT so that V, D and J genes, CDR3 length and insertions or deletions at six rearrangement sites could be assigned. Within each subset, clonotype counts were normalized to the number of sorted cells before true diversity and Gini coefficients were calculated with the tcR R package. Repertoire sharing was quantified using the overlap coefficient calculated on TCRB nucleotide sequences. In TCRdb, the immuneACCESS table is reduced to in-frame sequences with V and J assigned. These tables do not hold every clone; where another copy was compared, an unresolved V gene accounts for under half, and the others remain unexplained. V and J calls plus clone size are reproduced from that table; the DNA served to infer D and trimming. The sample table contains around 140,000 clones; only one count was recorded for 7.5% to 9.5% of them. 0.7% to 0.85% of the sample rests with the top ten.

Study-level results and caveats: Patients with type 1 diabetes made fewer insertions and deleted more nucleotides at VDJ recombination sites, implying thymic rearrangement abnormalities. The naive, central memory and regulatory TCRB repertoires appeared to resemble one another more closely among patients than among healthy donors. HLA sub-analyses involved small numbers of individuals, so any influence of HLA type on TCRB rearrangement remained unresolved. In all four CD4+ subsets, TCRB CDR3 length was moderately but significantly shorter in type 1 diabetes patients. Because cDNA rather than genomic DNA was sequenced, highly expressing activated cells could have been over-represented, although no difference in activation and CD3 levels was found between groups. PCR may preferentially amplify shorter templates, but because patient and control samples were amplified and corrected together, any resulting skew would affect both groups equally.

The CDR3 holds 13 amino acids from the cysteine to the phenylalanine. The read is trimmed to its CDR3 DNA, 39 bases read in frame from base 1. V is clipped by 3 bases and J by 7 bases, and the sequence between their germline boundaries is 11 bases long. CDR1 and CDR2 (SGDLS, YYNGEE) derive from the germline V gene. The chain is assembled from TRBV9 and TRBJ1-5, and TRBD1 may be the D gene, going by 5 matching bases. The source is a man aged 25 to 45 with type 1 diabetes. The sequenced material came from central memory CD4+ T cells from blood. The DNA sequence follows: TGTGCCAGCAGCGCGGACACTCGGCAGCCCCAGCATTTT. The translation is CASSADTRQPQHF.